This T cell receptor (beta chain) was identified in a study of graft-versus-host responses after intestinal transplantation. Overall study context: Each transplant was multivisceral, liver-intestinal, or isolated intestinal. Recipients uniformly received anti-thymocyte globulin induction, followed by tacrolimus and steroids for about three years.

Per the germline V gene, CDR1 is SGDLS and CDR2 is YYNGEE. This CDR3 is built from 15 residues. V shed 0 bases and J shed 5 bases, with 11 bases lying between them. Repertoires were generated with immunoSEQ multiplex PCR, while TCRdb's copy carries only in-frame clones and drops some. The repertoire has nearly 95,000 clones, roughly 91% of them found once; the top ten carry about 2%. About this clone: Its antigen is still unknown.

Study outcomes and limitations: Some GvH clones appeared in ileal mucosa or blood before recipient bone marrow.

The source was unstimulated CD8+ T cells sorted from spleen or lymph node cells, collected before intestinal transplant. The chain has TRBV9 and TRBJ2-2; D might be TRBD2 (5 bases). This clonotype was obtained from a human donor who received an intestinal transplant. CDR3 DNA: TGTGCCAGCAGCGTAGGAAGCGGCCCAACCGGGGAGCTGTTTTTT. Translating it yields CASSVGSGPTGELFF.